Listed here are 25 T cell receptor beta chains from one sample, sequenced in a study of shared clonotypes between healthy human individuals. Profiled with immunoSEQ multiplex PCR; TCRdb holds only in-frame clones, not every one. The table has hundreds of thousands of clones, around 72% seen once. The sample taken for sequencing was memory CD4+ T cells sorted from blood. The sample's subset: CD45RA-negative fraction. Source of these receptors: a woman between 25 and 40 years old in good health.

The CDR3 region has the DNA TGTGCCACCAGCAGAGATCGTGGGGTCGAAAAACTGTTTTTT. This translates into CATSRDRGVEKLFF. This chain joins TRBV15 and TRBJ1-4, with unresolved D. Trimming took off 0 bases at V and 8 bases at J, with 10 bases between the two ends. CDR3 size: 14 residues. The V gene's germline CDR1 is LNHNV and CDR2 YYDKDF (reference sequence).

This clone was counted between two and nine times. The chain joins TRBV18 to TRBJ1-2, with D hard to call. CDR3 length: 14 amino acids. Trimming removed 0 bases at V and 2 bases at J, with 7 bases between. Germline V gene sequence: CDR1 KGHSH, CDR2 LQKENI. CDR3 sequence: CASSPPSGNYGYTF. The CDR3, as DNA: TGTGCCAGCTCACCACCATCCGGGAACTATGGCTACACCTTC.

The rearrangement links TRBV4-2 to TRBJ2-7; D may correspond to TRBD1 or TRBD2 (6 bases each). CDR3 size: 16 residues. Trimming took off 1 base at V and 2 bases at J, with 15 bases between the two ends. CDR1 and CDR2 (germline): LGHNA, YNFKEQ. The CDR3 DNA reads TGTGCCAGCAGCCAAGTAGGGGGTGGCGGGACCTACGAGCAGTACTTC. Amino acids: CASSQVGGGGTYEQYF.

A word on this clone: The same CDR3 also results from other DNA sequences found in this sample. The chain couples TRBV7-8 to TRBJ1-2, with a possible D match to TRBD1 (6 bases). V lost 5 bases and J 2 bases, leaving 9 bases between the germline ends. The CDR3 is made up of 13 amino acids. The germline V gene encodes CDR1 SGHVS and CDR2 FQNEAQ. CDR3 nucleotide sequence: TGTGCCAGCAGCCGAGACAGGAACTATGGCTACACCTTC. It translates to CASSRDRNYGYTF.

About this clone itself: The sample contains more than one DNA sequence encoding this CDR3. This chain joins TRBV30 and TRBJ2-7; TRBD1 agrees at 8 bases. Looked up from germline, CDR1 is GTSNPN and CDR2 is SVGIG (reference sequence). V was clipped by 4 bases and J by 3 bases; unmatched bases: 8. This CDR3 is built from 14 residues. CDR3 DNA sequence: TGTGCCTGGAACACCGGGACAGGAGTCTACGAGCAGTACTTC. Translating gives CAWNTGTGVYEQYF.

V gene TRBV28 combines with J gene TRBJ2-1; possibly TRBD1 or TRBD2 for D (5 bases each). Trimming cost V 6 bases and J 9 bases, with 18 bases left between them. The CDR3 has 14 residues. Looked up from germline, CDR1 is MDHEN and CDR2 is SYDVKM. CDR3 nucleotides: TGTGCCAGCAGCACACCAAGAGGGGCGAGTGAGCAGTTCTTC. Translation gives CASSTPRGASEQFF.

This clone was observed many times. The J gene is TRBJ2-7, the V gene TRBV28; D not certain. Trimming cost V 8 bases and J 0 bases, with 8 bases left between them. This CDR3 comprises 12 residues. Germline assignment: CDR1 MDHEN and CDR2 SYDVKM. The CDR3 DNA reads TGTGCCAGCTGTAGCCGCTCCTACGAGCAGTACTTC. It encodes CASCSRSYEQYF.

The V and J genes are TRBV6-1 and TRBJ2-1; D possibly corresponds to TRBD2 (5 bases). Germline V gene lookup returns CDR1 MNHNS and CDR2 SASEGT. V was trimmed by 8 bases and J by 12 bases, leaving 23 bases between them. This CDR3 has 14 amino acids. Here the CDR3 reads CASSRTLAKSGQFF. DNA for the CDR3: TGTGCCAGCTCTCGGACTTTGGCTAAGTCTGGGCAGTTCTTC.

The chain uses TRBV5-1 and TRBJ2-4; 8 bases are a match to TRBD1. The germline CDR1 and CDR2 sequences are SGHRS and YFSETQ. The trim removed 2 bases at V and 2 bases at J, leaving 18 bases unmatched. The CDR3 contains 20 residues. CDR3 DNA: TGCGCCAGCAGCTTTGTTGCAGGGGGCGAATCCCAACGGCCCAAAAACATTCAGTACTTC. It codes for CASSFVAGGESQRPKNIQYF.

Ten or more counts support this clone. The chain links TRBV7-6 to TRBJ2-1, with 9 positions matching TRBD2. This CDR3 is 16 amino acids long. J gave up 9 bases and V 5 bases, and 14 bases lay outside the gene matches. Germline-derived CDR1 and CDR2 are SGHVS and FNYEAQ. In DNA, the CDR3 is TGTGCCAGCAGCGCCGTCGGAGCGGGAGGTTACCGTGAGCAGTTCTTC. Translation: CASSAVGAGGYREQFF.

The V call is TRBV15, the J call TRBJ1-4; D unclear. Deletions cut 5 bases from V and 6 bases from J, with 10 bases between. The CDR3 length is 13 residues. Germline V gene data show CDR1 as LNHNV and CDR2 as YYDKDF (reference sequence). CDR3 coding DNA: TGTGCCACCAGCTCTAGCCAGGATGAAAAACTGTTTTTT. Residues: CATSSSQDEKLFF. The whole variable domain, remainder taken from reference TRBV15 and TRBJ1-4, is DAMVIQNPRYQVTQFGKPVTLSCSQTLNHNVMYWYQQKSSQAPKLLFHYYDKDFNNEADTPDNFQSRRPNTSFCFLDIRSPGLGDTAMYLCATSSSQDEKLFFGSGTQLSVL.

This sequence joins TRBV7-2 and TRBJ2-3; 14 bases map to TRBD2. CDR1 is SGHTA, CDR2 FQGNSA, per germline. The CDR3 has 15 residues. V trimming: 7 bases; J trimming: 6 bases; junction bases outside the gene matches: 6. The CDR3 loop reads CASTLTSGRGDTQYF. CDR3 nucleotides: TGTGCCAGCACCTTGACTAGCGGGAGGGGGGATACGCAGTATTTT.

This clone has a single count. The chain links TRBV28 to TRBJ2-7; D remains ambiguous. Trimming removed 5 bases from V and 0 bases from J, with 14 bases in between. Germline V gene lookup returns CDR1 MDHEN and CDR2 SYDVKM. CDR3 length: 15 amino acids. CDR3 in DNA: TGTGCCAGCAGTCCCTTATACCCGAGCTCCTACGAGCAGTACTTC. Translated: CASSPLYPSSYEQYF.

As for this clone: The same CDR3 is also encoded by other DNA sequences in this sample. The chain links TRBV11-2 to TRBJ2-7, with 8 bases that match TRBD1. Germline V gives CDR1 SGHAT, CDR2 FQNNGV. The length of the CDR3 is 14 residues. After removal of 2 bases from V and 7 bases from J, the junction contained 7 bases not matched to a gene. The CDR3 loop reads CASSLQGALGEQYF. The CDR3 DNA reads as TGTGCCAGCAGCTTACAGGGGGCCTTGGGAGAGCAGTACTTC.

The count of this clone is one. V and J are TRBV9 and TRBJ2-7, with 10 bases matching TRBD1. This CDR3 has 16 amino acids. Looked up from germline, CDR1 is SGDLS and CDR2 is YYNGEE. V was pared by 0 bases and J by 2 bases, with 5 bases of the junction left unmatched. The CDR3 region has the DNA TGTGCCAGCAGCGTAGCCGGGACAGGGGACCCCTACGAGCAGTACTTC. Its protein is CASSVAGTGDPYEQYF.

This chain uses TRBV4-1 with TRBJ1-3, with D hard to call. Trimming left V 1 base short and J 3 bases short, with 10 bases between. The CDR3 totals 15 residues. Looked up from germline, CDR1 is MGHRA and CDR2 is YSYEKL. CDR3 coding DNA: TGCGCCAGCAGCCAAGTTTCGGCCTATGGAAACACCATATATTTT. This gives the protein CASSQVSAYGNTIYF.

Only a few counts were recorded for this clone. CDR3 protein: CASGLGTGGGEQFF. In nucleotides, the CDR3 is TGTGCTAGTGGTTTGGGGACAGGGGGCGGTGAGCAGTTCTTC. The chain has TRBV12-5 and TRBJ2-1; 11 nucleotides align to TRBD1. The V and J ends lost 1 base and 9 bases, in that order; junction bases with no gene match: 2. Germline-derived CDR1 and CDR2 are LGHNT and FRNRAP. There are 14 residues in the CDR3.

This clone was seen just once. V usage is TRBV20-1 and J usage is TRBJ2-1; D unresolved. V lost 6 bases to trimming and J lost 12 bases, with 12 bases between them. Germline assignment: CDR1 DFQATT and CDR2 SNEGSKA (reference sequence). There are 10 residues in the CDR3. The chain's CDR3 is CSARIGVQFF. Written as DNA, the CDR3 is TGCAGTGCCCGAATCGGCGTGCAGTTCTTC.

This clone was seen more than once but under ten times. The chain carries TRBV6-5 and TRBJ1-5; TRBD1 aligns across 7 bases. The CDR3 has 15 amino acids. The germline CDR1 and CDR2 sequences are MNHEY and SVGAGI. Trimming took 5 bases from V and 3 from J; bases not matched to a gene: 7. CDR3 residues: CASSLKTGNNQPQHF. The CDR3 region has the DNA TGTGCCAGCAGTCTGAAGACAGGGAACAATCAGCCCCAGCATTTT.

The chain joins TRBV7-3 to TRBJ1-5, with no clear D. This CDR3 spans 14 amino acids. Deletions cut 2 bases from V and 7 bases from J, with 12 bases between. Germline lookup yields CDR1 SGHTA and CDR2 FQGTGA. The CDR3 loop is CASSLSRVPQPQHF. CDR3 in DNA: TGTGCCAGCAGCTTATCAAGGGTCCCGCAGCCCCAGCATTTT.

The chain couples TRBV20-1 to TRBJ1-1, with D possibly matching TRBD1 (5 bases). The CDR3 sequence is 11 residues long. Trimming took off 6 bases at V and 8 bases at J, with 13 bases between the two ends. Germline loops: CDR1 DFQATT, CDR2 SNEGSKA (reference sequence). CDR3 sequence reads: CSARQGIEAFF. Here the CDR3 DNA reads TGCAGTGCCAGGCAGGGAATAGAAGCTTTCTTT.

This clone was seen just once. The chain uses TRBV5-1 and TRBJ1-2; 9 bases are a match to TRBD1. This CDR3 is built from 15 residues. V shed 4 bases and J 2 bases; nucleotides not matched to a gene: 6. Per the germline V gene, CDR1 is SGHRS and CDR2 is YFSETQ. CDR3 coding DNA: TGCGCCAGCAGCGGGGGGACAGGGATAAACTATGGCTACACCTTC. Amino acids: CASSGGTGINYGYTF.

The V call is TRBV29-1, the J call TRBJ2-2; TRBD2 is a possible D gene (6 bases). The CDR3 has 13 residues. Trimming pared 4 bases from V and 4 bases from J, leaving 10 bases between. CDR1 is SQVTM, CDR2 ANQGSEA, per germline. The CDR3 is CSVGRDPTGELFF. The CDR3 DNA is TGCAGCGTTGGGCGGGACCCCACCGGGGAGCTGTTTTTT.

The chain combines TRBV7-9 with TRBJ1-1, with D tentatively TRBD1 (6 bases). The CDR3 covers 15 residues. The germline gives CDR1 SEHNR, CDR2 FQNEAQ (reference sequence). V was cut by 1 base and J by 5 bases, with 14 bases left in between. In nucleotides, the CDR3 is TGTGCCAGCAGCTTAGTATTGGGGGCCAGTACTGAAGCTTTCTTT. Residues: CASSLVLGASTEAFF.

The chain couples TRBV19 to TRBJ2-7; TRBD1 matches 9 bases. The CDR3 totals 15 residues. The junction had 5 bases not matched to a gene; V was cut back by 1 base and J by 4 bases. Looked up from germline, CDR1 is LNHDA and CDR2 is SQIVND (reference sequence). In nucleotides, the CDR3 is TGTGCCAGTAGTATAGTAGTTGGACAGGGGTACGAGCAGTACTTC. Translation: CASSIVVGQGYEQYF.